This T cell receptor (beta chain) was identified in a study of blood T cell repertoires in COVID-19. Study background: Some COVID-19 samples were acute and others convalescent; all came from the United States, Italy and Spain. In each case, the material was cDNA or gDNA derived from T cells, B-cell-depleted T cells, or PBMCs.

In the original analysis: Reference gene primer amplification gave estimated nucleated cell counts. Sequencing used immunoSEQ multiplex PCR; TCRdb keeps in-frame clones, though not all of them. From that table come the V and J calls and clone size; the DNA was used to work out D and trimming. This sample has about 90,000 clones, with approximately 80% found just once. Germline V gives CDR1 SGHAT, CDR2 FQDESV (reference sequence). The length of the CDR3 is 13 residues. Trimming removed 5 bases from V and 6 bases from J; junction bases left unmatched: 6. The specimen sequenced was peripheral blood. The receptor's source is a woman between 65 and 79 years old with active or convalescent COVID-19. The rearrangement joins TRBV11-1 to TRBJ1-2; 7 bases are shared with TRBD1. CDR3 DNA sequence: TGTGCCAGCAGCCCCGCGACAGGGAATGGCTACACCTTC. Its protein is CASSPATGNGYTF.